This TCR beta chain was found in a study of blood T cell repertoires in COVID-19. In the study overall: The samples span acute and convalescent COVID-19 from the United States, Italy and Spain. PBMCs, B-cell-depleted T cells, or T cells provided the cDNA or gDNA that made up the material.

Looked up from germline, CDR1 is SEHNR and CDR2 is FQNEAQ (reference sequence). The junction had 13 bases not matched to a gene; V was cut back by 5 bases and J by 10 bases. The CDR3 extends over 15 amino acids. Per the original methods: Reference gene primer amplification in the assay estimated nucleated cell counts. Assay used: immunoSEQ multiplex PCR; TCRdb lists only in-frame clones, some missing. The V and J calls and clone size come from that table; D and trimming were worked out from the DNA. The table records roughly 70,000 clones, 85% to 90% of them present only once. The source material was peripheral blood. The receptor was derived from an elderly woman with active COVID-19. This rearrangement joins TRBV7-9 to TRBJ1-4; 7 bases are a match to TRBD1. CDR3 in DNA: TGTGCCAGCAGCCCAACGGGACAGAAAGGGGGAAAACTGTTTTTT. Amino acid sequence: CASSPTGQKGGKLFF.